These T cell receptor beta chains were read from a single sample in a study of blood T cell repertoires in COVID-19. Clones were read by immunoSEQ multiplex PCR, and TCRdb kept only the in-frame ones, dropping some. The table shows about 270,000 clones, with 85% to 95% occurring only once. Sequenced material: PBMCs or T cells enriched from blood (not recorded which). These receptors were obtained from a man in his forties or fifties who had been exposed to COVID-19. Both conserved end residues are part of each CDR3. D genes are given only for firm matches. Clone size, where shown, is once, few, many, or a class for clones that have expanded.

v_gene	j_gene	abundance	d_gene	CDR3nt	CDR3aa
TRBV11-2	TRBJ1-6	-	-	TGTGCCAGCAGCTTAGATGCGATTTCTAATTCACCCCTCCACTTT	CASSLDAISNSPLHF
TRBV25-1	TRBJ2-7	-	TRBD1	TGTGCCAGCAGAACTGAGGACAGGGGAACCTACGAGCAGTACTTC	CASRTEDRGTYEQYF
TRBV6-5	TRBJ2-1	once	TRBD2	TGTGCCAGCAGCTTCCCTAGCGGGGTTTACAATGAGCAGTTCTTC	CASSFPSGVYNEQFF
TRBV9	TRBJ2-2	-	TRBD2	TGTGCCAGCAGCGGACTAGCGGTAAACACCGGGGAGCTGTTTTTT	CASSGLAVNTGELFF
TRBV29-1	TRBJ1-5	-	TRBD1	TGCAGCACCGGACAGGAACCAAATCAGCCCCAGCATTTT	CSTGQEPNQPQHF
TRBV11-1	TRBJ2-7	-	-	TGTGCCAGCAGCCGAGAGCTAGTAATCCACGAGCAGTACTTC	CASSRELVIHEQYF
TRBV11-2	TRBJ1-1	-	TRBD1	TGTGCCAGCAGCCAGACAGGGTTTCCTGAAGCTTTCTTT	CASSQTGFPEAFF
TRBV28	TRBJ1-4	-	TRBD1	TGTGCCAGCAGTGCCCTTGAGACAGGGGAAACTAATGAAAAACTGTTTTTT	CASSALETGETNEKLFF
TRBV5-4	TRBJ1-2	-	-	TGTGCCAGCAGCTTCCGGACAGAAAACTATGGCTACACCTTC	CASSFRTENYGYTF
TRBV7-9	TRBJ2-1	-	TRBD1	TGTGCCAGCAGGCAAAGGGCGGGACAGGAAAACAATGAGCAGTTCTTC	CASRQRAGQENNEQFF
TRBV3-1/TRBV3-2	TRBJ2-3	-	-	TGTGCCAGCAGCCCAGGGCTACGCACAGATACGCAGTATTTT	CASSPGLRTDTQYF
TRBV11-2	TRBJ1-2	-	TRBD1	TGTGCCAGCAGCTCGGGGAATAGCGGGACAGGGTCGGCGGGTGGCTACACCTTC	CASSSGNSGTGSAGGYTF
TRBV28	TRBJ1-3	once	TRBD1	TGTGCCAGCAGTTTAGGACAGGGGTACTCTGGAAACACCATATATTTT	CASSLGQGYSGNTIYF
TRBV6-5	TRBJ2-7	-	-	TGTGCCAGCAGTTCCCCCGACAGGAACTACGAGCAGTACTTC	CASSSPDRNYEQYF
TRBV6-2/TRBV6-3	TRBJ2-2	-	-	TGTGCCAGCAGTCCGACCGGGGAGCTGTTTTTT	CASSPTGELFF
TRBV19	TRBJ2-3	-	-	TGTGCCAGTCGTGAGTCTAGCACAGATACGCAGTATTTT	CASRESSTDTQYF
TRBV18	TRBJ1-2	-	TRBD1	TGTGCCAGCTCAGAGGGACAGGGAGTCGACGGCTACACCTTC	CASSEGQGVDGYTF
TRBV9	TRBJ2-1	-	-	TGTGCCAGCAGCGGCTATTGGAAGGGGGAAGAGCAGTTCTTC	CASSGYWKGEEQFF
TRBV24-1	TRBJ1-5	-	-	TGTGCCACCAGTGAATCCGGACTCGGAGGTCGTCAGCCCCAGCATTTT	CATSESGLGGRQPQHF
TRBV30	TRBJ2-7	-	-	TGTGCCTGGATGGGCAGGGAATCCTACGAGCAGTACTTC	CAWMGRESYEQYF
TRBV4-3	TRBJ1-1	-	TRBD1	TGCGCCAGCAGCCAAGGAGACGACAGGGGGAACCCTGAAGCTTTCTTT	CASSQGDDRGNPEAFF
TRBV6-2/TRBV6-3	TRBJ1-1	once	TRBD1	TGTGCCAGCAGTTATCCTACAGGGGGCGCTGAAGCTTTCTTT	CASSYPTGGAEAFF
TRBV27	TRBJ2-5	-	TRBD2	TGTGCCAGCAGTTCACTTCCGATTACTAGCGGGAGGCCCAGGGAGACCCAGTACTTC	CASSSLPITSGRPRETQYF
TRBV18	TRBJ2-2	-	TRBD2	TGTGCCAGCTCGGGCGGACTAGACGTCGAGCTGTTTTTT	CASSGGLDVELFF
TRBV19	TRBJ2-7	-	-	TGTGCCAGTAACCAAGAGGGGGCCTACGAGCAGTACTTC	CASNQEGAYEQYF
TRBV19	TRBJ2-2	-	-	TGTGCCAGTAGTATTTCAAGGGGGATCGGGGAGCTGTTTTTT	CASSISRGIGELFF
TRBV6-1	TRBJ2-7	few	-	TGTGCCAGCAGTGAAACTATCTACGAGCAGTACTTC	CASSETIYEQYF
TRBV5-5	TRBJ1-1	once	-	TGTGCCAGCTCCGGGGGGACTGAAGCTTTCTTT	CASSGGTEAFF
TRBV5-8	TRBJ2-7	-	TRBD1	TGTGCCAGCAGCGCCGGAGACAGGGGAAGGAACGAGCAGTACTTC	CASSAGDRGRNEQYF
TRBV7-9	TRBJ2-1	-	-	TGTGCCAGCAGCTTAAACCCGGGACACCAGATTTACAATGAGCAGTTCTTC	CASSLNPGHQIYNEQFF
TRBV9	TRBJ2-2	-	TRBD1	TGTGCCAGCAGCGGTAGCCCCGGACAGGGAAGGCCCGGGGAGCTGTTTTTT	CASSGSPGQGRPGELFF